These 16 T cell receptor beta chains originate from one sample sequenced in a study of T-cell memory formation after mild COVID-19. TCRdb used MiXCR to reprocess the 5' RACE reads, holding one entry per CDR3 protein. The sample holds almost 350,000 distinct CDR3 sequences, around a fifth seen once. The sequenced sample was PBMCs or a T cell subset sorted from them (not recorded which). These receptors originate from a man aged 18 to 35 who had mild COVID-19 (a few samples of this study predate the infection). Cell type and time point are not known.

CDR3 residues: CASRPTSGGANTGELFF. CDR3 sequence (DNA): TGTGCCAGCAGACCGACTAGCGGGGGGGCCAACACCGGGGAGCTGTTTTTT. The chain employs TRBV7-6 and TRBJ2-2, with TRBD2 identical over 14 bases. CDR1 and CDR2 (germline): SGHVS, FNYEAQ. V lost 6 bases, J lost 2 bases, and 5 bases stayed unmatched. CDR3 size: 17 residues. Full variable domain (remainder filled in from reference TRBV7-6 and TRBJ2-2): GAGVSQSPRYKVTKRGQDVALRCDPISGHVSLYWYRQALGQGPEFLTYFNYEAQQDKSGLPNDRFSAERPEGSISTLTIQRTEQRDSAMYRCASRPTSGGANTGELFFGEGSRLTVL.

V is TRBV11-2 and J is TRBJ2-5; possible D gene TRBD2, 6 bases. Trimming took 2 bases from V and 5 from J, leaving 12 bases between them. The V gene's germline CDR1 is SGHAT and CDR2 FQNNGV. The CDR3 contains 14 residues. The CDR3 DNA sequence: TGTGCCAGCAGCTTATTGGCGGGGCGGGAGACCCAGTACTTC. This codes for CASSLLAGRETQYF.

This clonotype was detected ten times or more. CDR3 sequence (DNA): TGCGCCAGCAGTGACGGGGACACCGGGGAGCTGTTTTTT. Amino acid sequence: CASSDGDTGELFF. J is TRBJ2-2 and V is TRBV10-1; a weak D match, TRBD2 (5 bases). The CDR3 length is 13 residues. V was trimmed by 3 bases and J by 3 bases, leaving 5 bases between them. Germline V CDR1 and CDR2: WNHNN, SYGVQD (reference sequence).

This clonotype has just a few counts. The chain combines TRBV10-3 with TRBJ1-6; D remains ambiguous. From germline, CDR1 is ENHRY and CDR2 SYGVKD. This CDR3 has 13 amino acids. The V and J ends lost 3 bases and 5 bases respectively, with 5 bases between them. The chain's CDR3 is CAISDQDNSPLHF. CDR3 nucleotides: TGTGCCATCAGTGACCAGGATAATTCACCCCTCCACTTT.

This clonotype was counted only a few times. The genes are TRBV6-5 and TRBJ2-1; 8 nucleotides line up with TRBD1. CDR1 and CDR2 (germline): MNHEY, SVGAGI. Trimming cost V 4 bases and J 3 bases; bases outside gene matches: 5. CDR3 length equals 15 residues. The CDR3 reads CASSSTGDFYNEQFF. CDR3 DNA: TGTGCCAGCAGTTCGACAGGGGACTTCTACAATGAGCAGTTCTTC.

The chain employs TRBV4-1 and TRBJ2-1; 9 positions agree with TRBD2. Germline V gene data show CDR1 as MGHRA and CDR2 as YSYEKL. V shed 4 bases, J shed 9 bases, and the junction held 13 bases outside the gene matches. The CDR3 spans 16 residues. CDR3 in amino acids: CASSLVRIVAGVEQFF. The CDR3 region has the DNA TGCGCCAGCAGCCTCGTCAGAATTGTAGCGGGGGTTGAGCAGTTCTTC.

The V gene is TRBV4-1, the J gene TRBJ2-3; D may be TRBD1 (5 bases). Trimming removed 4 bases at V and 2 bases at J, with 16 bases between. The CDR3 totals 16 residues. Per the germline V gene, CDR1 is MGHRA and CDR2 is YSYEKL. The CDR3 bases are TGCGCCAGCAGCCCGCTATGGGGCGCCTCCACAGATACGCAGTATTTT. Encoded protein: CASSPLWGASTDTQYF.

This clonotype was observed at least ten times. This chain uses TRBV5-1 with TRBJ2-1, with D tentatively TRBD1 or TRBD2 (6 bases each). Germline loops: CDR1 SGHRS, CDR2 YFSETQ. The CDR3 runs to 16 residues. V was trimmed by 2 bases and J by 2 bases, leaving 14 bases between them. CDR3 amino acids: CASSFGGGSTYNEQFF. The DNA for the CDR3 is TGCGCCAGCAGCTTCGGAGGGGGGTCAACCTACAATGAGCAGTTCTTC.

This clonotype was counted only a few times. V is TRBV11-2 and J is TRBJ2-7; D is possibly TRBD1 (6 bases). The germline gives CDR1 SGHAT, CDR2 FQNNGV. The V and J ends lost 3 bases and 4 bases respectively, with 13 bases between them. The CDR3 sequence is 14 residues long. The CDR3 sequence: CASSFQAQGYEQYF. For the CDR3, the DNA is TGTGCCAGCAGCTTCCAGGCACAGGGATACGAGCAGTACTTC.

The V call is TRBV11-3, the J call TRBJ2-3, with D possibly being TRBD2 (7 bases). V lost 5 bases and J lost 3, with 12 bases in between. CDR1 SGHNT and CDR2 YENEEA come from the germline V gene. The CDR3 has 14 residues. Written as DNA, the CDR3 is TGTGCCAGCAGCCCGGGGGGCCCGACAGATACGCAGTATTTT. Its protein is CASSPGGPTDTQYF.

This clonotype was counted between two and nine times. The V gene is TRBV7-2, the J gene TRBJ2-5, with TRBD1 as a possible D gene (6 bases). The CDR3 covers 14 residues. Trimming shortened V by 0 bases and J by 6 bases, and 11 bases separated the two germline ends. Germline CDR1 SGHTA, CDR2 FQGNSA. DNA of the CDR3: TGTGCCAGCAGCTTAGCGCCCAGGGGTCAGACCCAGTACTTC. Encoded protein: CASSLAPRGQTQYF.

The chain uses TRBV7-8 and TRBJ1-1; 7 nucleotides line up with TRBD1. CDR3 length equals 16 residues. J was trimmed by 4 bases and V by 5 bases; bases with no gene match: 13. The V gene's germline CDR1 is SGHVS and CDR2 FQNEAQ. The CDR3: CASSPGRGLRATEAFF. CDR3 DNA sequence: TGTGCCAGCAGCCCCGGGAGGGGGCTACGGGCCACTGAAGCTTTCTTT.

This clonotype showed up just once. The CDR3 DNA is TGCAGTGCTGTGACTAGCGGGACCCCCCTTGGGGAGCAGTACGTC. Translated, it gives CSAVTSGTPLGEQYV. The V gene is TRBV20-1, the J gene TRBJ2-7; 11 positions match TRBD2. The CDR3 covers 15 residues. Unmatched junction bases numbered 13, after V lost 5 bases and J lost 7 bases. The germline gives CDR1 DFQATT, CDR2 SNEGSKA (reference sequence).

The rearrangement uses TRBV4-1 and TRBJ1-5; D ambiguous. The V end was cut by 1 base, the J end by 0 bases, with 10 bases between. From germline, CDR1 is MGHRA and CDR2 YSYEKL. The CDR3 is 16 amino acids. CDR3 region: CASSQGVRNSNQPQHF. The CDR3 DNA reads as TGCGCCAGCAGCCAAGGGGTCAGAAATAGCAATCAGCCCCAGCATTTT.

In its sample, this clonotype was seen many times. CDR3 nucleotide sequence: TGCGCCAGCAGCCAATCGGATAGAGGGACATCTGGGGCCAACGTCCTGACTTTC. Its protein is CASSQSDRGTSGANVLTF. The V gene is TRBV4-3, the J gene TRBJ2-6; weak D call: TRBD1 (6 bases). V lost 2 bases to trimming and J lost 1 base, with 15 bases between them. CDR1 and CDR2 (germline): LGHNA, YSLEER. There are 18 residues in the CDR3.

The rearrangement uses TRBV6-1 and TRBJ2-3; the match to TRBD1 covers 7 bases. CDR1 and CDR2 from the germline V gene are MNHNS and SASEGT. V gave up 11 bases and J gave up 1 base; unmatched junction bases: 6. CDR3 length: 13 amino acids. The CDR3 is CAGQGVGTDTQYF. CDR3 DNA sequence: TGTGCCGGCCAGGGGGTTGGCACAGATACGCAGTATTTT.